This T cell receptor beta chain derives from a study of blood T cell repertoires in COVID-19. Profiling relied on immunoSEQ multiplex PCR, and the TCRdb table lists in-frame clones only, not all of them. The sample contains about 300,000 clones, 85% to 90% of which appear only once. Trimming took 3 bases from V and 5 from J, leaving 8 bases between them. There are 14 residues in the CDR3. The germline CDR1 and CDR2 sequences are MDHEN and SYDVKM. This receptor was taken from a man under 40 who had recovered from COVID-19. Sequencing used PBMCs or T cells enriched from blood (not recorded which). The rearrangement joins TRBV28 to TRBJ1-6; D gene uncertain. This chain's CDR3 is CASSFLQDNSPLHF. The CDR3 DNA reads as TGTGCCAGCAGTTTTTTGCAGGATAATTCACCCCTCCACTTT.